This TCR beta chain stems from a study of T cells in Graves' hyperthyroidism and ophthalmopathy. Overall study results and limits: The model's output predicted ophthalmopathy at a median of 6.5 months prior to onset. Blood samples included most of the expanded thyroid clonotypes exceeding 0.001. A model of 13 V-J pairs discriminated ophthalmopathy from stable hyperthyroidism.

CDR3 length equals 12 residues. Germline V lookup: CDR1 SGHVS, CDR2 FQNEAQ. In regard to this clonotype: Its antigen is not identified.

There were TCR beta CDR3 regions amplified from RNA transcripts. TCR CDR3 underwent first-round RT-PCR with the HTBI primer set. TCRdb re-derived calls from the multiplex PCR reads in MiXCR, one entry per CDR3 protein. The sample has hundreds of thousands of distinct CDR3 sequences, 45% seen once; the top ten hold under 8.5%. The sequencing sample was made of peripheral blood or thyroid tissue (not recorded which). This clonotype was sampled from an adult man with Graves' disease, either hyperthyroidism or ophthalmopathy (not recorded which). The rearrangement links TRBV7-8 to TRBJ2-7; the match to TRBD1 covers 10 bases. The CDR3 is CAYKTGGGEQYF. The CDR3, as DNA: TGTGCTTACAAGACAGGGGGCGGCGAGCAGTACTTC.